This T cell receptor (beta chain) was captured by sequencing in a study of liver allograft versus peripheral blood T cells. Background on the study: Blood and transplanted-liver T cell receptor repertoires from recipients were compared.

TCRdb reprocessed the reads with MiXCR, giving one entry per CDR3 protein. The table includes fewer than 9,500 distinct CDR3 sequences, roughly 20% detected once. Germline-derived CDR1 and CDR2 are DFQATT and SNEGSKA (reference sequence). There are 13 residues in the CDR3. The V end was cut by 3 bases, the J end by 4 bases, with 11 bases between. This clonotype was found a few times. Its cognate antigen is unknown. General study findings and limits: Liver allograft T cell receptor repertoires were reported to differ from peripheral blood repertoires.

This TCR derives from a human patient who had a liver transplant. Some of the T cells may derive from the graft donor. This chain joins TRBV20-1 and TRBJ2-3; possible D gene TRBD2, 5 bases. This chain's CDR3 is CSASEGWADTQYF. As DNA, the CDR3 is TGCAGTGCTAGTGAGGGATGGGCAGATACGCAGTATTTT.